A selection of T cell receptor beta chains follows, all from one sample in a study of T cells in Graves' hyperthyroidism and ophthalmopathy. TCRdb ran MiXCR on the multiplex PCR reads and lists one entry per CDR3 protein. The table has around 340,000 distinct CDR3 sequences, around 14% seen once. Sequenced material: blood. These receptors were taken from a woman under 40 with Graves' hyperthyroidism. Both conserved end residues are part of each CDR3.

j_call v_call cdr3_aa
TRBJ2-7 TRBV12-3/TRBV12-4 CASSERTGNLEQYF
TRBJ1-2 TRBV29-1 CSVVGRVVDGYTF
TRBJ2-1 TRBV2 CASSVTSGSGNEQFF
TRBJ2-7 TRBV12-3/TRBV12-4 CASSSTDRGSYEQYF
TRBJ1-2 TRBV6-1 CASSADLGTSASNYGYTF
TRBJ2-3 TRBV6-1 CASSALAGGLDTQYF
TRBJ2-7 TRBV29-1 CSVVRGDKYSYEQYF
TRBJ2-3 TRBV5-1 CASSRGVAGTTDTQYF
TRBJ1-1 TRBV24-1 CATSDRSRGPSEAFF
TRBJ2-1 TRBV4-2 CASSQDHTSGTYEQFF
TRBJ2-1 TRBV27 CASSLVSAYNEQFF
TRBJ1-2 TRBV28 CASSLSGDRGSVGYTF
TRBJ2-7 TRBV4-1 CASSLKSPGTYEQYF
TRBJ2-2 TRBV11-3 CASSLSPATSTGELFF
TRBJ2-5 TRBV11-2 CASSPREAAEVEYF
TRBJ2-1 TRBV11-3 CASSSGTRGGEQFF
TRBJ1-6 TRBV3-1 CASSQRGPLHF
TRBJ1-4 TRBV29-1 CSVDADRDGEKLFF
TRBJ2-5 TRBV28 CASTGGLAGVRETQYF
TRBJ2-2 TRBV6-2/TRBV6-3 CASSYSSGRITGTGELFF
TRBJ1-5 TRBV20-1 CSARDLAGQRNQPQHF
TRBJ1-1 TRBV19 CASSLTVEAFF
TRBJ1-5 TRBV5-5 CASSLDWAGNQPQHF
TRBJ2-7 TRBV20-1 CSARDSGIYEQYF
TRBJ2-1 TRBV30 CAWISTSGRVGEQFF
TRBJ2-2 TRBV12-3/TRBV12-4 CASSSWRDLSNTGELFF
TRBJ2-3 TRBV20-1 CSARGLSGRVDTQYF
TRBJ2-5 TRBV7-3 CASSLTKGAETQYF
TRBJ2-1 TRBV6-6 CASSYSAGGTYNEQFF
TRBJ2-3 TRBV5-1 CASSFSMKVAGHTDTQYF
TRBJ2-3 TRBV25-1 CASGGQGVDTQYF
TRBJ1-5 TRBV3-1 CASSQEGPYSNQPQHF
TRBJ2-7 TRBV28 CASRLLAAYEQYF
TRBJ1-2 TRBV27 CASSLFQGYGYTF
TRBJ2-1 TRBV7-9 CASSPSYGSYNEQFF
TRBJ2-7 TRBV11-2 CASSSLTGSGEQYF
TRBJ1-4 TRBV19 CASSPRGSRNEKLFF
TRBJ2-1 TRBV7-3 CASSRTGRNNEQFF
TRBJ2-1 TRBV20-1 CSARGDNNEQFF
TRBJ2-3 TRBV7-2 CASSIDSGGTDTQYF
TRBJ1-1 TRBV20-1 CSACRPTPGQTFPAFF
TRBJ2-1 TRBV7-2 CASSPRNRGGMASDEQFF
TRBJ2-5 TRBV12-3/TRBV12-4 CASTGGLGTQETQYF
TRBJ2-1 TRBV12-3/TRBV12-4 CASRRQGASYNEQFF
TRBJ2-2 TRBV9 CASSGTGAGELFF
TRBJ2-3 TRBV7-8 CASSLVVIGTDTQYF
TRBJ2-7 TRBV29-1 CSVVGGYEQYF
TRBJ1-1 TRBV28 CASSYFELNTEAFF
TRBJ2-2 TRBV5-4 CASSLPRQGNTGELFF
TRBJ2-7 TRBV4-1 CASSQGEWRPAGASEQYF
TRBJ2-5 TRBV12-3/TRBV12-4 CASRSHGTPGETQYF
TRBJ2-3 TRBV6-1 CASPPSGRAIDTQYF
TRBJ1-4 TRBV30 CAWSINRGEKLFF
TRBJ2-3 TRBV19 CASSTGVTADTQYF
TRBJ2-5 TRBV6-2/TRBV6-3 CASSFIETQYF